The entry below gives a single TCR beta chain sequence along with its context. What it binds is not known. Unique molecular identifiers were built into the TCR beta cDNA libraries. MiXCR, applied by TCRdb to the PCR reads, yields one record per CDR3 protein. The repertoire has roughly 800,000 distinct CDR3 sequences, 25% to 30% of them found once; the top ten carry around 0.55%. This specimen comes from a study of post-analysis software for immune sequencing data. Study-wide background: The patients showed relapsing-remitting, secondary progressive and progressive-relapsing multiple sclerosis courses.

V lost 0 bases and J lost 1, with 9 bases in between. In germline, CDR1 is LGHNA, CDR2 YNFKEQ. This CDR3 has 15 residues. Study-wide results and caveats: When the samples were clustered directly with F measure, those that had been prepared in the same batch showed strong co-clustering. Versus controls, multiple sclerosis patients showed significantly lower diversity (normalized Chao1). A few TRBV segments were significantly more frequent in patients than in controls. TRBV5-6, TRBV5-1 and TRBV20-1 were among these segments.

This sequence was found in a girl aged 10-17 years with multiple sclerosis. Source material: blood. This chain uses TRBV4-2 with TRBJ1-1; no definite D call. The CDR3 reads CASSQDRTSNTEAFF. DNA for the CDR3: TGTGCCAGCAGCCAAGATAGGACGTCGAACACTGAAGCTTTCTTT.